This TCR beta chain comes out of a study of T cell responses to AZD1222 COVID-19 vaccine. Per germline, CDR1 KGHDR and CDR2 SFDVKD. CDR3 length: 18 residues. After removal of 1 base from V and 5 bases from J, the junction contained 7 bases not matched to a gene. Using immunoSEQ multiplex PCR, the repertoire was profiled, and TCRdb retains in-frame clones only, with some absent. Among 90,000 to 120,000 clones listed, 92% were seen once. The sequencing used peripheral blood, collected 28 days after the second AZD1222 dose. This clonotype was obtained from an adult who received the AZD1222 COVID-19 vaccine. V usage is TRBV24-1 and J usage is TRBJ2-1; 13 bases align to TRBD2. The CDR3 DNA reads TGTGCCACCAGTGATTTTGGGACTAGCGGGACCGCCCACAATGAGCAGTTCTTC. Translation: CATSDFGTSGTAHNEQFF.